What follows describes a single TCR beta chain. Data came from immunoSEQ multiplex PCR; TCRdb stores just in-frame clones and leaves some out. The data contain under 30,000 clones, approximately 62% of them seen just once; the ten biggest clones take up approximately 5.4%. Germline CDR1 and CDR2: SGHDT and YYEEEE. The CDR3 loop spans 16 amino acids. V was pared by 4 bases and J by 0 bases, with 6 bases of the junction left unmatched. The sample comes from a study of cytotoxic CD8 clonotypes in ibrutinib-treated CLL. The material was PBMCs, obtained before ibrutinib treatment. The chain links TRBV5-6 to TRBJ1-5; 8 nucleotides align to TRBD1. This sequence originates from a human donor with chronic lymphocytic leukemia. Written as DNA, the CDR3 is TGTGCCAGCAGCGTGGGACAGGCCTATAGCAATCAGCCCCAGCATTTT. As protein: CASSVGQAYSNQPQHF.